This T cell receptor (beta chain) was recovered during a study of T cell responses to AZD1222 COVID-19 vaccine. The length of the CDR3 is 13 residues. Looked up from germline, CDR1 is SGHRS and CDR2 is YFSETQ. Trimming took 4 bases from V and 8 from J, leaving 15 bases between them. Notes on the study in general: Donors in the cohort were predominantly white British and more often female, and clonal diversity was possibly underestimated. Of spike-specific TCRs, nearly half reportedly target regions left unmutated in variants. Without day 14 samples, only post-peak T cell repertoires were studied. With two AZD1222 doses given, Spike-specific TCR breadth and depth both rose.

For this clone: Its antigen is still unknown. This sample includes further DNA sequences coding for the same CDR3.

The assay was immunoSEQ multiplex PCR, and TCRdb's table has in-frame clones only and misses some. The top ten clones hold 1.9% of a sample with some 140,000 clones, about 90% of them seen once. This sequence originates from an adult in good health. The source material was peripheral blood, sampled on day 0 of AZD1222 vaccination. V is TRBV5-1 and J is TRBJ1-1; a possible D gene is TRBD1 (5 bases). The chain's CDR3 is CASSLIQGGEAFF. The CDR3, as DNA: TGCGCCAGCAGCCTCATCCAGGGCGGAGAAGCTTTCTTT.